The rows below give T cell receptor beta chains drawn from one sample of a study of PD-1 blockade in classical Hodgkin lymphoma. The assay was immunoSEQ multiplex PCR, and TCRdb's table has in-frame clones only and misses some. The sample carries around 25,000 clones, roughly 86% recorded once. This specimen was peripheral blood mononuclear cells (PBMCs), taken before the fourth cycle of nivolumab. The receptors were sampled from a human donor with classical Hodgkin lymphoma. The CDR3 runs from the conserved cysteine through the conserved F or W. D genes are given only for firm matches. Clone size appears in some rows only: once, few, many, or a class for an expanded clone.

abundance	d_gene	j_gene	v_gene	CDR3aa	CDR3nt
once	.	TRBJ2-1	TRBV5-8	CASSLARNSYNEQFF	TGTGCCAGCAGCTTGGCTCGGAACTCCTACAATGAGCAGTTCTTC
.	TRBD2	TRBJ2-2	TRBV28	CASSRTSASSGELFF	TGTGCCAGCAGTCGGACTAGCGCGTCCTCCGGGGAGCTGTTTTTT
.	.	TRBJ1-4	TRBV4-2	CASSQVSQIANEKLFF	TGTGCCAGCAGCCAAGTTTCTCAAATCGCTAATGAAAAACTGTTTTTT
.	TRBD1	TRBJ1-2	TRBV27	CASSPRQGAYTF	TGTGCCAGCAGTCCCCGACAGGGTGCCTACACCTTC
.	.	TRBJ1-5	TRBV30	CAWSVGIVNQPQHF	TGTGCCTGGAGTGTAGGTATTGTGAATCAGCCCCAGCATTTT
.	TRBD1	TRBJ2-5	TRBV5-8	CASSSWTGGGEETQYF	TGTGCCAGCAGCTCCTGGACAGGGGGAGGCGAAGAGACCCAGTACTTC
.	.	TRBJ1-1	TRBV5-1	CASSLTGMNTEAFF	TGCGCCAGCAGCTTGACAGGGATGAACACTGAAGCTTTCTTT
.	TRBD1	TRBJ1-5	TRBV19	CASSIDKGGNEPQHF	TGTGCCAGTAGTATAGATAAAGGGGGCAATGAGCCCCAGCATTTT
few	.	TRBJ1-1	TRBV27	CASSSQGPNTEAFF	TGTGCCAGCAGTTCCCAGGGTCCGAACACTGAAGCTTTCTTT
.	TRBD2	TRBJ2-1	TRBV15	CATSRIAGDNNEQFF	TGTGCCACCAGCAGAATCGCGGGAGACAACAATGAGCAGTTCTTC
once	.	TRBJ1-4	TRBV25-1	CASSVSGWANEKLFF	TGTGCCAGCAGTGTCTCGGGTTGGGCTAATGAAAAACTGTTTTTT
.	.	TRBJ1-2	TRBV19	CASSIDRAGPAYGYTF	TGTGCCAGTAGTATAGATCGGGCAGGCCCCGCTTATGGCTACACCTTC
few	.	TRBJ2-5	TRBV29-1	CSAPGGSGGETQYF	TGCAGCGCCCCCGGGGGGTCAGGGGGAGAGACCCAGTACTTC
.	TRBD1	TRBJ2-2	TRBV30	CAWSIRQGTFTGELFF	TGTGCCTGGAGTATCCGACAGGGGACTTTTACCGGGGAGCTGTTTTTT
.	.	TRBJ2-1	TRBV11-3	CASSLETRFFGEQFF	TGTGCCAGCAGCTTAGAAACTAGGTTTTTCGGTGAGCAGTTCTTC
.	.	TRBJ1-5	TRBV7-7	CASSRMAEEEPRHQPQHF	TGTGCTAGCAGTCGTATGGCAGAAGAGGAGCCCAGACATCAGCCCCAGCATTTT
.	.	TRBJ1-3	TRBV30	CAWRGSSGNTIYF	TGTGCCTGGAGAGGCTCCTCTGGAAACACCATATATTTT
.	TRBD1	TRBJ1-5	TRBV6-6	CASLDRGGSNQPQHF	TGTGCCAGTCTTGACAGGGGGGGCTCCAATCAGCCCCAGCATTTT
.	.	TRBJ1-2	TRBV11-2	CASSPDPGVNYGYTF	TGTGCCAGCAGCCCCGACCCGGGGGTTAACTATGGCTACACCTTC
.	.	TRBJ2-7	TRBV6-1	CASTPLTGGRSEQYF	TGTGCCAGCACCCCTCTCACGGGGGGCCGGAGCGAGCAGTACTTC
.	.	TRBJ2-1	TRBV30	CAWSVGHYNEQFF	TGTGCCTGGAGTGTAGGACACTACAATGAGCAGTTCTTC
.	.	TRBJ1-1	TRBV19	CASSNQVSRTEAFF	TGTGCCAGTAGTAACCAGGTTTCGCGCACTGAAGCTTTCTTT
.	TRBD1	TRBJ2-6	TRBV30	CAWSKQGLNSGANVLTF	TGTGCCTGGAGTAAACAGGGGTTAAACTCTGGGGCCAACGTCCTGACTTTC
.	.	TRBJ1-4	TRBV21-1	CASGGWANEKLFF	TGTGCCAGCGGAGGGTGGGCTAATGAAAAACTGTTTTTT
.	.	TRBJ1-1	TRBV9	CASSVGGRTNTEAFF	TGTGCCAGCAGCGTAGGGGGCAGAACAAACACTGAAGCTTTCTTT
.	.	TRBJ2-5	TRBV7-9	CASIQGETQYF	TGTGCCAGCATCCAGGGGGAGACCCAGTACTTC
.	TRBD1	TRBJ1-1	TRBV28	CASSPGTANTEAFF	TGTGCCAGCAGTCCGGGGACAGCCAACACTGAAGCTTTCTTT
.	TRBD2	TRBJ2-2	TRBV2	CASRETSAYTGELFF	TGTGCCAGCAGAGAAACTAGCGCTTACACCGGGGAGCTGTTTTTT
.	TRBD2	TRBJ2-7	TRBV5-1	CASSLTSGGSIEQYF	TGCGCCAGCAGCTTGACTAGCGGGGGCTCGATTGAGCAGTACTTC
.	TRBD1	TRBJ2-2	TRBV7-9	CASSHRTGGGTGELFF	TGTGCCAGCAGCCATCGCACAGGGGGAGGCACCGGGGAGCTGTTTTTT
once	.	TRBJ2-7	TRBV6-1	CASTIAPGYEQYF	TGTGCCAGCACTATAGCGCCAGGTTACGAGCAGTACTTC
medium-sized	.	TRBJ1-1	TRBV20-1	CSATVNTEAFF	TGCAGTGCTACTGTGAACACTGAAGCTTTCTTT
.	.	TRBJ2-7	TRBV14	CASSPRRYEQYF	TGTGCCAGCAGCCCGCGCCGGTACGAGCAGTACTTC
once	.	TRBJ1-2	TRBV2	CASSDESNYGYTF	TGTGCCAGCAGTGACGAGAGCAATTATGGCTACACCTTC
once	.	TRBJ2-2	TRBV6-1	CASSEDGTGELFF	TGTGCCAGCAGTGAAGACGGAACCGGGGAGCTGTTTTTT
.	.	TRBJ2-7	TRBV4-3	CASSQEEARTYEQYF	TGCGCCAGCAGCCAAGAGGAGGCAAGGACCTACGAGCAGTACTTC
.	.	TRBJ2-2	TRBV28	CASSPPAGLFAGELFF	TGTGCCAGCAGTCCCCCGGCAGGGCTGTTCGCCGGGGAGCTGTTTTTT
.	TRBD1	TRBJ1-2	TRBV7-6	CASSEGTAAAYGYTF	TGTGCCAGCAGCGAGGGGACAGCGGCCGCCTATGGCTACACCTTC
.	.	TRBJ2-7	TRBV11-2	CASSFLFSRGGRSYEQYF	TGTGCCAGCAGCTTCCTCTTTTCCCGGGGCGGTCGCTCCTACGAGCAGTACTTC
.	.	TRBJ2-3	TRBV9	CASSEGDRTQYF	TGTGCCAGCAGCGAGGGGGACCGTACGCAGTATTTT
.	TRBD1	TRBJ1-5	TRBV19	CASQKTGYGQTNQPQHF	TGTGCCAGTCAAAAGACAGGGTATGGGCAAACCAATCAGCCCCAGCATTTT
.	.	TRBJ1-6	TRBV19	CASSIEQGLRPLHF	TGTGCCAGTAGTATAGAACAGGGCCTTCGACCCCTCCACTTT